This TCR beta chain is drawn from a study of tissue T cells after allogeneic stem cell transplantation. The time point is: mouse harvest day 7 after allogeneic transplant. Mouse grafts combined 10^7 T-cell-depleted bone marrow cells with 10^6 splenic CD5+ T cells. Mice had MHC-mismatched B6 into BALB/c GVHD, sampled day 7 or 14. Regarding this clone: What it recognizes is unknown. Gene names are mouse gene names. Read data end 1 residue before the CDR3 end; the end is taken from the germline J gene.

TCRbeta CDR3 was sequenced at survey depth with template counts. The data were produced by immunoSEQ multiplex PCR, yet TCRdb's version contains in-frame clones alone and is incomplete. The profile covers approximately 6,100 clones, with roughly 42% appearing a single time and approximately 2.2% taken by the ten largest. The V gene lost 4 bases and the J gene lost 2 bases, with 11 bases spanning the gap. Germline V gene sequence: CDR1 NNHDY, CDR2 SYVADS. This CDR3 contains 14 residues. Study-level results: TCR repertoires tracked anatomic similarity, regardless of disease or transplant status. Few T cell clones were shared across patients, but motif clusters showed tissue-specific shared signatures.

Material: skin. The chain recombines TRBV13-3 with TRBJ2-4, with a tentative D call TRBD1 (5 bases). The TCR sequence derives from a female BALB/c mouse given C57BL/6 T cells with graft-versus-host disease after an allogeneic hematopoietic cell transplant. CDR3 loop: CASSIRQFQNTLYF. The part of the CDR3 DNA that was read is TGTGCCAGCAGTATCCGACAGTTTCAAAACACCTTGTAC.